One and the same sample provided the 28 T cell receptor beta chains below, sequenced in a study of T cell repertoires in cytomegalovirus infection. No antigen is known for these receptors. TCRdb re-called the reads through MiXCR, storing one row per CDR3 protein. The table has 800,000 to 950,000 distinct CDR3 sequences, approximately 32% seen once. Here the sequenced sample was cultured CD8+ T cells from PBMCs, taken from culture after CMV antigen stimulation. The receptors were sampled from a human donor in good health (CMV status not recorded). Some clones in this sample may be carry-over from other donors' samples.

The genes are TRBV12-5 and TRBJ2-2; TRBD1 matches at 7 bases. The germline gives CDR1 LGHNT, CDR2 FRNRAP. The V gene end was trimmed by 6 bases and the J gene end by 5 bases; junction bases not matched to a gene: 18. This CDR3 region has 18 residues. The DNA for the CDR3 is TGTGCTAGTGGCTTTTACCTTGAGGGGGCCGGTGAGACCGGGGAGCTGTTTTTT. Its translation: CASGFYLEGAGETGELFF.

The chain joins TRBV27 to TRBJ1-2, with D uncertain. CDR1 MNHEY and CDR2 SMNVEV come from the germline V gene (reference sequence). The V end lost 3 bases, the J end lost 0 bases, and 8 bases lay between the germline ends. CDR3 length equals 14 residues. The CDR3 is CASSFQTSNYGYTF. For the CDR3, the DNA is TGTGCCAGCAGTTTCCAGACTTCTAACTATGGCTACACCTTC.

This clonotype was seen at least ten times. In nucleotides, the CDR3 is TGTGCCAGCACCCCACGGGCTAACTATGGCTACACCTTC. It translates to CASTPRANYGYTF. The chain uses TRBV12-3 or TRBV12-4 and TRBJ1-2; D is ambiguous. With 7 bases removed from V and 0 bases from J, the gap between germline ends came to 9 bases. The CDR3 extends over 13 amino acids.

This clonotype was observed a handful of times. The rearrangement joins TRBV18 to TRBJ2-1; D not resolved. Germline V gene data show CDR1 as KGHSH and CDR2 as LQKENI. Trimming cost V 3 bases and J 5 bases, with 14 bases left between them. This CDR3 is 15 amino acids long. The CDR3 reads CASSPQTQVDNEQFF. The DNA of the CDR3 is TGTGCCAGCTCACCGCAGACACAAGTCGACAATGAGCAGTTCTTC.

The count of this clonotype is one. The chain couples TRBV12-3 or TRBV12-4 to TRBJ2-3; D unclear. The CDR3 covers 14 residues. V lost 7 bases, J lost 2 bases, and 13 bases lay in between. For the CDR3, the DNA is TGTGCCAGCATCCTAGTGGGAAACACAGATACGCAGTATTTT. Translation: CASILVGNTDTQYF.

This clonotype was seen a handful of times. The genes are TRBV6-5 and TRBJ2-1; 9 positions match TRBD1. V trimming: 0 bases; J trimming: 8 bases; junction bases outside the gene matches: 8. The germline V gene has CDR1 MNHEY and CDR2 SVGAGI. This CDR3 has 16 amino acids. CDR3 DNA sequence: TGTGCCAGCAGTTACTCGGGTGGACAGGGGTTTTATGAGCAGTTCTTC. Encoded protein: CASSYSGGQGFYEQFF.

The chain links TRBV11-2 to TRBJ2-2; D unclear. The V gene lost 10 bases and the J gene lost 0 bases, with 9 bases spanning the gap. The CDR3 is made up of 13 amino acids. Germline values: CDR1 SGHAT, CDR2 FQNNGV. The CDR3 DNA is TGTGCCACCCCAGGACCGAACACCGGGGAGCTGTTTTTT. Encoded protein: CATPGPNTGELFF. Full variable domain (missing parts from reference TRBV11-2 and TRBJ2-2): EAGVAQSPRYKIIEKRQSVAFWCNPISGHATLYWYQQILGQGPKLLIQFQNNGVVDDSQLPKDRFSAERLKGVDSTLKIQPAKLEDSAVYLCATPGPNTGELFFGEGSRLTVL.

The chain is built from TRBV7-2 and TRBJ2-3; TRBD2 matches 8 bases. The V gene's germline CDR1 is SGHTA and CDR2 FQGNSA. V lost 5 bases to trimming and J lost 8 bases; unmatched junction nucleotides: 9. This CDR3 has 14 residues. In nucleotides, the CDR3 is TGTGCCAGCAGCCCGCGGGGGGTACAAGGTACGCAGTATTTT. Its protein product is CASSPRGVQGTQYF. The whole variable domain, filled in from reference TRBV7-2 and TRBJ2-3, reads GAGVSQSPSNKVTEKGKDVELRCDPISGHTALYWYRQSLGQGLEFLIYFQGNSAPDKSGLPSDRFSAERTGGSVSTLTIQRTQQEDSAVYLCASSPRGVQGTQYFGPGTRLTVL.

In this sample, this clonotype turned up a few times. The chain is built from TRBV7-6 and TRBJ2-7, with TRBD2 identical over 8 bases. The CDR3 sequence is 13 residues long. Germline CDR1 is SGHVS and CDR2 is FNYEAQ. The junction had 4 bases not matched to a gene; V was cut back by 3 bases and J by 6 bases. CDR3 sequence (DNA): TGTGCCAGCAGCTTCAACGGGGGGGGCGAGCAGTACGTC. Translating gives CASSFNGGGEQYV.

This clonotype was detected only a few times. V is TRBV11-1 and J is TRBJ2-7; 10 bases line up with TRBD1. After removal of 5 bases from V and 2 bases from J, the junction contained 6 bases not matched to a gene. Germline CDR1 SGHAT, CDR2 FQDESV (reference sequence). The CDR3 covers 15 residues. The CDR3 bases are TGTGCCAGCAGCCCTGGGGACAGGGGCACCTACGAGCAGTACGTC. Residues: CASSPGDRGTYEQYV.

Concerning this clonotype: The junction shows a germline mismatch at one end, possibly a read error. The chain uses TRBV27 and TRBJ2-1, with 11 bases lining up with TRBD2. Germline CDR1 reads MNHEY; CDR2 reads SMNVEV (reference sequence). The CDR3 is 16 residues long. The CDR3 loop is CANSFSGGELPVEQFF. In nucleotides, the CDR3 is TGTGCCAACAGTTTTAGCGGGGGGGAGTTGCCCGTTGAGCAGTTCTTC.

The chain links TRBV15 to TRBJ1-5, with unresolved D. The CDR3 has 12 residues. Germline V gene lookup returns CDR1 LNHNV and CDR2 YYDKDF (reference sequence). Trimming pared 0 bases from V and 11 bases from J, leaving 8 bases between. CDR3 DNA: TGTGCCACCAGCAGAGATTATTTGTCCCAGCATTTT. Its protein is CATSRDYLSQHF.

The table lists this clonotype with a few counts. V gene TRBV2 combines with J gene TRBJ1-5; possible D gene TRBD1, 5 bases. This CDR3 is built from 12 residues. The germline V and J ends were trimmed by 2 bases and 9 bases, with 8 bases remaining between them. CDR1 SNHLY and CDR2 FYNNEI come from the germline V gene. This chain's CDR3 is CASSEIGTPQHF. The CDR3 DNA is TGTGCCAGCAGTGAAATAGGGACGCCCCAGCATTTT.

This clonotype was observed a handful of times. V gene TRBV2 combines with J gene TRBJ1-2, with D uncertain. The CDR3 is made up of 13 amino acids. With 5 bases removed from V and 5 bases from J, the gap between germline ends came to 12 bases. Germline V gene data show CDR1 as SNHLY and CDR2 as FYNNEI. CDR3 in amino acids: CASSSGNSYGYTF. The DNA for the CDR3 is TGTGCCAGCAGTTCCGGGAATTCGTATGGCTACACCTTC.

This clonotype was picked up a small number of times. The chain employs TRBV29-1 and TRBJ2-3, with D hard to call. V was trimmed by 0 bases and J by 4 bases, leaving 8 bases between them. There are 13 residues in the CDR3. CDR1 is SQVTM and CDR2 is ANQGSEA in the germline V gene. This chain's CDR3 is CSVEDWPPDTQYF. In DNA form, the CDR3 reads TGCAGCGTTGAAGATTGGCCGCCAGATACGCAGTATTTT.

J is TRBJ1-3 and V is TRBV15, with D unresolved. The CDR3 length is 18 residues. The V gene lost 0 bases and the J gene lost 0 bases, with 15 bases spanning the gap. CDR1 LNHNV and CDR2 YYDKDF come from the germline V gene (reference sequence). The CDR3 region is CATSRDPQAAVSGNTIYF. The CDR3 nucleotides are TGTGCCACCAGCAGAGATCCCCAGGCCGCGGTCTCTGGAAACACCATATATTTT.

A few counts support this clonotype. The CDR3 is CASSSAALEQFF. CDR3 DNA sequence: TGTGCCAGCAGTTCCGCCGCTCTTGAGCAGTTCTTC. This chain uses TRBV12-3 or TRBV12-4 with TRBJ2-1; D is unresolved. This CDR3 has 12 residues. V gave up 4 bases and J gave up 9 bases, with 10 bases separating them.

A few counts support this clonotype. The chain couples TRBV19 to TRBJ2-1; TRBD1 aligns across 7 bases. V gave up 3 bases and J gave up 8 bases; unmatched junction bases: 4. The CDR3 covers 13 residues. Germline V gene sequence: CDR1 LNHDA, CDR2 SQIVND (reference sequence). CDR3 protein: CASSMTGWDEQFF. The DNA for the CDR3 is TGTGCCAGTAGTATGACAGGGTGGGATGAGCAGTTCTTC. Together with reference TRBV19 and TRBJ2-1, the CDR3 gives the full variable domain: DGGITQSPKYLFRKEGQNVTLSCEQNLNHDAMYWYRQDPGQGLRLIYYSQIVNDFQKGDIAEGYSVSREKKESFPLTVTSAQKNPTAFYLCASSMTGWDEQFFGPGTRLTVL.

This chain connects TRBV7-4 to TRBJ2-7, with D perhaps TRBD1 (5 bases). The CDR3 consists of 13 residues. CDR1 is SGHVT, CDR2 SQSDAQ, per germline. V was shortened by 5 bases and J by 2 bases, with 10 bases between the two germline ends. The CDR3 DNA sequence: TGTGCCAGCAGCGGACAAGTCACCTACGAGCAGTACTTC. It encodes CASSGQVTYEQYF.

This clonotype has only a few counts. This chain joins TRBV10-3 and TRBJ2-5; D ambiguous. Between the trimmed V and J ends, which lost 11 bases and 3 bases, there was a span of 25 bases. Germline lookup yields CDR1 ENHRY and CDR2 SYGVKD. The CDR3 consists of 16 residues. DNA for the CDR3: TGTGCCGTAAGTGGTCCACCGGGTTATATGGAAGAGACCCAGTACTTC. This sequence encodes CAVSGPPGYMEETQYF.

The chain links TRBV7-6 to TRBJ1-2, with D uncertain. The V end was cut by 5 bases, the J end by 0 bases, with 13 bases between. The CDR3 sequence is 15 residues long. The germline V gene has CDR1 SGHVS and CDR2 FNYEAQ. This chain's CDR3 is CASSPPGEANYGYTF. The CDR3 DNA reads as TGTGCCAGCAGCCCCCCAGGAGAAGCTAACTATGGCTACACCTTC.

This clonotype has a handful of counts. The rearrangement uses TRBV12-5 and TRBJ2-7; the D gene could be TRBD1 or TRBD2 (5 bases each). Between the trimmed V and J ends, which lost 1 base and 0 bases, there was a span of 10 bases. Per the germline V gene, CDR1 is LGHNT and CDR2 is FRNRAP. The CDR3 is 15 amino acids. CDR3 in amino acids: CASGLAGTGSYEQYF. CDR3 bases: TGTGCTAGTGGTTTGGCCGGGACCGGCTCCTACGAGCAGTACTTC.

The chain is built from TRBV7-8 and TRBJ2-7; D is ambiguous. Trimming left V 1 base short and J 2 bases short, with 6 bases between. From germline, CDR1 is SGHVS and CDR2 FQNEAQ. The CDR3 has 13 residues. CDR3 in amino acids: CASSLELPYEQYV. In DNA form, the CDR3 reads TGTGCCAGCAGCTTAGAACTGCCCTACGAGCAGTACGTC.

V and J are TRBV19 and TRBJ2-1; D not certain. This CDR3 is built from 11 residues. The germline gives CDR1 LNHDA, CDR2 SQIVND (reference sequence). V was shortened by 3 bases and J by 11 bases, with 8 bases between the two germline ends. CDR3 coding DNA: TGTGCCAGTAGTATCCCGACCAAGCAGTTCTTC. This codes for CASSIPTKQFF.

The V and J genes are TRBV7-6 and TRBJ1-1, with D unclear. This CDR3 region has 11 residues. Looked up from germline, CDR1 is SGHVS and CDR2 is FNYEAQ. V was cut by 6 bases and J by 6 bases, with 8 bases left in between. The CDR3 here is CASSTTPEAFF. As DNA, the CDR3 is TGTGCCAGCAGTACGACTCCTGAAGCTTTCTTT.

This clonotype appeared a few times. The chain employs TRBV7-9 and TRBJ1-2; D is undetermined. Germline V gene data show CDR1 as SEHNR and CDR2 as FQNEAQ (reference sequence). The CDR3 spans 16 residues. Trimming removed 5 bases from V and 0 bases from J, with 16 bases in between. CDR3 amino acids: CASSPPREPANYGYTF. CDR3 in DNA: TGTGCCAGCAGCCCACCCCGGGAGCCCGCTAACTATGGCTACACCTTC. Together with reference TRBV7-9 and TRBJ1-2, the CDR3 gives the full variable domain: DTGVSQNPRHKITKRGQNVTFRCDPISEHNRLYWYRQTLGQGPEFLTYFQNEAQLEKSRLLSDRFSAERPKGSFSTLEIQRTEQGDSAMYLCASSPPREPANYGYTFGSGTRLTVV.

As regards this clonotype: A junction end diverges from the germline sequence, so it may reflect a read error. V gene TRBV5-4 combines with J gene TRBJ1-1; D gene uncertain. Germline V CDR1 and CDR2: SGHNT, YYREEE (reference sequence). CDR3 length: 12 residues. This CDR3 is CANSDGWTEAFF. In nucleotides, the CDR3 is TGTGCCAACAGCGATGGGTGGACTGAAGCTTTCTTT.

This clonotype was picked up a small number of times. The rearrangement joins TRBV19 to TRBJ2-4; D call uncertain. This CDR3 is built from 19 residues. The germline gives CDR1 LNHDA, CDR2 SQIVND (reference sequence). Trimming left V 2 bases short and J 3 bases short, with 23 bases between. The CDR3 is CASSIPMSAGQTGKNIQYF. The CDR3 DNA follows: TGTGCCAGTAGTATACCCATGTCGGCAGGCCAGACGGGCAAAAACATTCAGTACTTC.